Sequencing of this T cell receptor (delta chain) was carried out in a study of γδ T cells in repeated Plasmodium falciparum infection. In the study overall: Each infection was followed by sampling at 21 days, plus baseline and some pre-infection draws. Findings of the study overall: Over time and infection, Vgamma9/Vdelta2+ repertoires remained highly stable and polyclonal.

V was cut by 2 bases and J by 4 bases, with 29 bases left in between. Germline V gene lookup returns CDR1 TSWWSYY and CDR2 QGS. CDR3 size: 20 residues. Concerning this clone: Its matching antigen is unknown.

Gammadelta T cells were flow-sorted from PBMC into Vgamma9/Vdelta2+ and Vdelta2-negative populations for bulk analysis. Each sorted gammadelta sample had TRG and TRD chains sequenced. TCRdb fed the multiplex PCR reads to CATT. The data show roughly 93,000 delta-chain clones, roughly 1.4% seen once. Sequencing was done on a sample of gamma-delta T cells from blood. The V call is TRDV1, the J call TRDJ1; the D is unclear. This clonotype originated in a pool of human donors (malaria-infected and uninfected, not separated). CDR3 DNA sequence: TGTGCTCTTGGGGAAGTGAAACCCCCCCGTTCCCCCCTCACTTTCGATAAACTCATCTTT. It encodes CALGEVKPPRSPLTFDKLIF.